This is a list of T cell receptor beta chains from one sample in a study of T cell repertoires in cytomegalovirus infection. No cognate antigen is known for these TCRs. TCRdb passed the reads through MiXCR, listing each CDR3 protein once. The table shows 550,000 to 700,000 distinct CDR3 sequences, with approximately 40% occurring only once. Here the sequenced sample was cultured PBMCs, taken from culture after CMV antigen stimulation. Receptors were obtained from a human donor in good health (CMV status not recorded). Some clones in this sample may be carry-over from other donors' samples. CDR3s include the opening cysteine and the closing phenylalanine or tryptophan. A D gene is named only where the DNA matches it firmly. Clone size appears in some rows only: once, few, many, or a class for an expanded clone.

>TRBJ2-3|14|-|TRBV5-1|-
TGCGCCAGCAGCTTGGAACGGCCCAGGGATACGCAGTATTTT
CASSLERPRDTQYF
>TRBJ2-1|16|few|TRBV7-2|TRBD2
TGTGCCAGCAGCTTATCCCCAATTAGCGGGAGCAATGAGCAGTTCTTC
CASSLSPISGSNEQFF
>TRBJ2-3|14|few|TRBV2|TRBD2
TGTGCCAGCAATACGGGACTACCCACAGATACGCAGTATTTT
CASNTGLPTDTQYF
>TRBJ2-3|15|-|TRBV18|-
TGTGCCAGCTCACCACCCCAGCCTAGCACAGATACGCAGTATTTT
CASSPPQPSTDTQYF
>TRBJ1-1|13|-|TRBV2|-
TGTGCCAGCAGTATCGCCGTTAGAACTGAAGCTTTCTTT
CASSIAVRTEAFF
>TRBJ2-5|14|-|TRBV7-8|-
TGTGCCAGCAGCATAACCACAAGGTCAGAGACCCAGTACTTC
CASSITTRSETQYF
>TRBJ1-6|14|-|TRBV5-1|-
TGCGCCAGCAGCTTGGAAGGGGAGGGATCACCCCTCCACTTT
CASSLEGEGSPLHF
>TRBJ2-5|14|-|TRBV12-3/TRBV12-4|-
TGTGCCACCCAATCCGGGGTGGATCAAGAGACCCAGTACTTC
CATQSGVDQETQYF
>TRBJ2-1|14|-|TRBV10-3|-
TGTGCCATCAGTGAGTCGCAGGGAATCCATGAGCAGTTCTTC
CAISESQGIHEQFF
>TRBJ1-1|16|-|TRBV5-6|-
TGTGCCAGCAGCTTGGTTGGGTATCGGGGGAACACTGAAGCTTTCTTT
CASSLVGYRGNTEAFF
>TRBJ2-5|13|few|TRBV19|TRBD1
TGTGCCAGTAGTGACAGGGAAGCAGAGACCCAGTACTTC
CASSDREAETQYF
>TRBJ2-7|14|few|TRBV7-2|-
TGTGCCAGCAGCTTAGACGAGGGCTCCTACGAGCAGTACTTC
CASSLDEGSYEQYF
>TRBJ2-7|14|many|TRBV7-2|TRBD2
TGTGCCAGCAGCTTCAGCGGGGGGGCGTACGAGCAGTACTTC
CASSFSGGAYEQYF
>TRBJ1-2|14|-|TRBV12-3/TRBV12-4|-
TGTGCCAGCAGTCCCACGGGGGTTAACTATGGCTACACCTTC
CASSPTGVNYGYTF
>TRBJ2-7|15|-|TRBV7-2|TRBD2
TGTGCCAGCAGCATAGATAGCGGGGGGGTATACGAGCAGTACTTC
CASSIDSGGVYEQYF
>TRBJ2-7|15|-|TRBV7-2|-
TGTGCCAGCAGCTTAGCAGACAGGCAATACTACGAGCAGTACTTC
CASSLADRQYYEQYF
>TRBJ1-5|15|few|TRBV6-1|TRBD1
TGTGCCAGCAGGTATCAGGGGGGTAGCAATCAGCCCCAGCATTTT
CASRYQGGSNQPQHF
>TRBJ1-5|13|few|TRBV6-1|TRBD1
TGTGCCAGCGTTATGACAGGGCATCAGCCCCAGCATTTT
CASVMTGHQPQHF
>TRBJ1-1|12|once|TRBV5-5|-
TGTGCCAGCAGCCACACAGGGCCTGAAGCTTTCTTT
CASSHTGPEAFF
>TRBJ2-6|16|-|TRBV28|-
TGTGCCAGTTGCACGGGACCCGCCTCTGGGGCCAACGTCCTGACTTTC
CASCTGPASGANVLTF
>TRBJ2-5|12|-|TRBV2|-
TGTGCCAGCACTCGGGAGAGGGAGACCCAGTACTTC
CASTRERETQYF
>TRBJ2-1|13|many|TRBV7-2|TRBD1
TGTGCCAGCAGGCCTACAGGGGTTCATGAGCAGTTCTTC
CASRPTGVHEQFF
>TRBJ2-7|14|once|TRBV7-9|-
TGTGCCAGCAGCTTAAGCGGGACAAAGTACGAGCAGTACTTC
CASSLSGTKYEQYF
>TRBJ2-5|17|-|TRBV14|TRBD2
TGTGCCAGCAGCCAACAATGGACTAGCGGGGGCCAAGAGACCCAGTACTTC
CASSQQWTSGGQETQYF
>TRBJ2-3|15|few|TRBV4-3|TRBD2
TGCGCCAGCACCCAGGCGGGAGGGAGCACAGATACGCAGTATTTT
CASTQAGGSTDTQYF
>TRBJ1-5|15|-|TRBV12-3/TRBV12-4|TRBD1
TGTGCCAGCATGTTGACAGGGTTTGGAAATCAGCCCCAGCATTTT
CASMLTGFGNQPQHF
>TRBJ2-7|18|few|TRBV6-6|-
TGTGCCAGCAGTTACAGCCCACCGGGGGCTACCCCCTCCTACGAGCAGTACTTC
CASSYSPPGATPSYEQYF
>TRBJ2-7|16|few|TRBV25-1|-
TGTGCCAGCAGTGAAATTGAAGGGCCAAGGAGCTACGAGCAGTACTTC
CASSEIEGPRSYEQYF
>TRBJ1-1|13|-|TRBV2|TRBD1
TGTGCCAGCAGTGACCAGGGGGTGACTGAAGCTTTCTTT
CASSDQGVTEAFF
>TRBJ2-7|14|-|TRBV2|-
TGTGCCAGCTTGGGGCAGGGGCCCACCTACGAGCAGTACTTC
CASLGQGPTYEQYF
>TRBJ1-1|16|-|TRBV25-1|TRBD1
TGTGCCAGACGATCGAGGGGGCCGAACATGAACACTGAAGCTTTCTTT
CARRSRGPNMNTEAFF
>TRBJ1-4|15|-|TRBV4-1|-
TGCGCCAGCAGCCAACCATCCGACTCGCGTGAAAAACTGTTTTTT
CASSQPSDSREKLFF
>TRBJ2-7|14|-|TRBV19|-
TGTGCCAGTAGTAAGCGCAGGGTCTCCTACGAGCAGTACTTC
CASSKRRVSYEQYF
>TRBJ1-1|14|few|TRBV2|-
TGTGCCAGCAGTGTTACACGAGGGGAAACTGAAGCTTTCTTT
CASSVTRGETEAFF
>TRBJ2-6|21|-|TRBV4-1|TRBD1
TGCGCCAGCAGCCACTTTCCCACGTGGACAGGGGGCACCGGTGGGGCCAACGTCCTGACTTTC
CASSHFPTWTGGTGGANVLTF
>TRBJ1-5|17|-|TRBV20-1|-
TGCAGTGCTATTTCCAACCGGGACACCTATAGCAATCAGCCCCAGCATTTT
CSAISNRDTYSNQPQHF
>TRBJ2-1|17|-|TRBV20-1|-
TGCAGTGCTGTACTAGAGGGGGGAGGGTACTCCTACAATGAGCAGTTCTTC
CSAVLEGGGYSYNEQFF
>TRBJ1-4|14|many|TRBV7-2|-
TGTGCCAGCAGCCACCTAGCCCAAAGAGAAAAACTGTTTTTT
CASSHLAQREKLFF
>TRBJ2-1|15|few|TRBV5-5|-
TGTGCCAGCAGCTTGGGGTCTAGCTTAGGGAATGAGCAGTTCTTC
CASSLGSSLGNEQFF
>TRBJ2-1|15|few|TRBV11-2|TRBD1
TGTGCCAGCAGCTCCAGGGGGCTATCCTACAATGAGCAGTTCTTC
CASSSRGLSYNEQFF
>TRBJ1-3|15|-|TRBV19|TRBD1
TGTGCCAGTAGGATCCAGGGGGCCTCTGGAAACACCATATATTTT
CASRIQGASGNTIYF
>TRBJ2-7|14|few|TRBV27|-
TGTGCCAGCAGTATCGCCCGGGACCTCTACGAGCAGTACTTC
CASSIARDLYEQYF
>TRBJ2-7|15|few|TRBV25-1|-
TGTGCCAGCAGTGAGAGTAGGGACCTAACCTACGAGCAGTACTTC
CASSESRDLTYEQYF
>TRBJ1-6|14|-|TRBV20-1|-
TGCAGTGCTACTCGGGACCAGTCGAATTCACCCCTCCACTTT
CSATRDQSNSPLHF
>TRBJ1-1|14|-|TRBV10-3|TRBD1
TGTGCCATCACCAAGACAGGGGGAAACACTGAAGCTTTCTTT
CAITKTGGNTEAFF
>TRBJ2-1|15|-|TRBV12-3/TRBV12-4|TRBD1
TGTGCCAGCAGCCCCGGGACAGGGCTAGGGAATGAGCAGTTCTTC
CASSPGTGLGNEQFF